The clone carrying this TCR beta chain was seen a handful of times. The CDR3 runs to 13 residues. With V trimmed by 9 bases and J by 2 bases, 3 bases remained unmatched. CDR1 MNHEY and CDR2 SVGAGI come from the germline V gene. Study processing details: The authors estimated nucleated cell counts from reference gene primer amplification. Profiled with immunoSEQ multiplex PCR; TCRdb holds only in-frame clones, not every one. V and J calls plus clone size are reproduced from that table; the DNA served to infer D and trimming. The sample has 200,000 to 250,000 clones, roughly four fifths seen once. This entry belongs to a study of blood T cell repertoires in COVID-19. Overall study: Whether acute or convalescent, the COVID-19 samples came from the United States, Italy and Spain. Sample material is recorded as cDNA or gDNA derived from T cells, B-cell-depleted T cells, or PBMCs.

Sequencing was performed on peripheral blood. This receptor was obtained from a woman in her forties with acute or convalescent COVID-19. This rearrangement joins TRBV6-5 to TRBJ2-2; the match to TRBD1 covers 7 bases. CDR3 sequence: CASRDSNTGELFF. CDR3 sequence (DNA): TGTGCCAGTCGGGACAGCAACACCGGGGAGCTGTTTTTT.